This T cell receptor beta chain was sequenced in a study of post-analysis software for immune sequencing data. Study-level points and caveats: Controls' normalized Chao1 diversity significantly exceeded that of multiple sclerosis patients. TRBV5-6, TRBV5-1 and TRBV20-1 were among 4 or 5 TRBV segments more frequent in patients than controls. Same-batch samples co-clustered strongly by F measure.

Per germline, CDR1 SGHTA and CDR2 FQGNSA. This CDR3 contains 16 residues. With respect to this clonotype: Its antigen is currently unknown. One junction end does not reproduce the germline sequence, and a read error may be involved.

Included in the TCR beta cDNA libraries were unique molecular identifiers. Out of about 0.9 to 11 million T cells, roughly 0.5 million cDNA molecules were generated. Each CDR3 protein gets one entry after TCRdb re-called the PCR reads with MiXCR. The data show around 710,000 distinct CDR3 sequences, more than 45% seen once. The specimen was blood. This clonotype was obtained from a girl aged 5-17 years with multiple sclerosis. The chain employs TRBV7-2 and TRBJ2-5; 12 bases are shared with TRBD2. In DNA, the CDR3 is TGTGCCAGCAGCCTAGGACTAGCGGGGTCCCAAGGGACCCAGTACTTC. It is translated as CASSLGLAGSQGTQYF.